This T cell receptor beta chain was identified during a study of T-cell reconstitution after alpha-beta-depleted transplantation in children. Using unique molecular identifiers, the investigators prepared the TCRbeta library. Each CDR3 protein gets one entry after TCRdb re-called the PCR reads with MiXCR. This sample has 350,000 to 400,000 distinct CDR3 sequences, with 20% found just once. The CDR3 sequence is 17 residues long. Trimming removed 5 bases at V and 0 bases at J, with 16 bases between. This chain joins TRBV12-3 or TRBV12-4 and TRBJ2-2; tentatively, D is TRBD1 (5 bases). This specimen consisted of PBMCs from the stem cell graft donor, obtained from the stem cell graft. The receptor was derived from a human donor who donated a stem cell graft to a child with acute myeloid leukemia. CDR3 in DNA: TGTGCCAGCAGTCGACAGACCACAACCGCGAACACCGGGGAGCTGTTTTTT. It codes for CASSRQTTTANTGELFF.